The rows below give T cell receptor beta chains drawn from one sample of a study of T cell responses to AZD1222 COVID-19 vaccine. The data were produced by immunoSEQ multiplex PCR, yet TCRdb's version contains in-frame clones alone and is incomplete. The sample includes tens of thousands of clones, 90% of them seen just once. The sequencing here drew on peripheral blood, taken 28 days after the second AZD1222 dose. Source of these receptors: an adult who received the AZD1222 COVID-19 vaccine. The CDR3 runs from the conserved cysteine through the conserved F or W. Fields, in order: V gene, J gene, clone size, D gene, CDR3 DNA, CDR3 protein. D genes are given only for firm matches. Rows may omit the clone size; those that give it use once, few, many or a size class.

v_gene: TRBV19; j_gene: TRBJ1-1; abundance: -; d_gene: -; CDR3nt: TGTGCCAGTAGTATAAGCAGGAACACTGAAGCTTTCTTT; CDR3aa: CASSISRNTEAFF
v_gene: TRBV7-2; j_gene: TRBJ1-1; abundance: -; d_gene: TRBD1; CDR3nt: TGTGCCAGCAGCCCCCTTACAGGGGAGACCACTGAAGCTTTCTTT; CDR3aa: CASSPLTGETTEAFF
v_gene: TRBV29-1; j_gene: TRBJ2-7; abundance: -; d_gene: -; CDR3nt: TGCAGCGTTGAAGATTGGGGGGGGCGGAACGAGCAGTACTTC; CDR3aa: CSVEDWGGRNEQYF
v_gene: TRBV6-5; j_gene: TRBJ1-2; abundance: -; d_gene: -; CDR3nt: TGTGCCAGCAGTTACCAAACCAGGGGTAACTATGGCTACACCTTC; CDR3aa: CASSYQTRGNYGYTF
v_gene: TRBV2; j_gene: TRBJ2-6; abundance: -; d_gene: -; CDR3nt: TGTGCCAGCATCTTGGTTCGCTCTGGGGCCAACGTCCTGACTTTC; CDR3aa: CASILVRSGANVLTF
v_gene: TRBV7-3; j_gene: TRBJ1-2; abundance: -; d_gene: -; CDR3nt: TGTGCCAGCAGCTTAGACCAGAACTCCTATGGCTACACCTTC; CDR3aa: CASSLDQNSYGYTF
v_gene: TRBV7-9; j_gene: TRBJ1-2; abundance: -; d_gene: -; CDR3nt: TGTGCCAGCAGCTTAGCCGGGGGCTTCGACTACACCTTC; CDR3aa: CASSLAGGFDYTF
v_gene: TRBV9; j_gene: TRBJ2-3; abundance: -; d_gene: TRBD2; CDR3nt: TGTGCCAGCAGCGTATCGGGACTAGGAGCAGATACGCAGTATTTT; CDR3aa: CASSVSGLGADTQYF
v_gene: TRBV27; j_gene: TRBJ1-1; abundance: once; d_gene: -; CDR3nt: TGTGCCAGCAGTTTCGCGCTCTCGGGCAAAGCGGCCACTGAAGCTTTCTTT; CDR3aa: CASSFALSGKAATEAFF
v_gene: TRBV18; j_gene: TRBJ1-3; abundance: -; d_gene: -; CDR3nt: TGTGCCAGCTCACCCTTCCCACTGTTATCCGGAAACACCATATATTTT; CDR3aa: CASSPFPLLSGNTIYF
v_gene: TRBV11-2; j_gene: TRBJ2-1; abundance: few; d_gene: TRBD1; CDR3nt: TGTGCCAGCAGCTTAGATAGGGACAGGTTGTTCTTC; CDR3aa: CASSLDRDRLFF
v_gene: TRBV28; j_gene: TRBJ1-2; abundance: -; d_gene: -; CDR3nt: TGTGCCAGCAGTATGGACCGGTTAGTCTATGGCTACACCTTC; CDR3aa: CASSMDRLVYGYTF
v_gene: TRBV18; j_gene: TRBJ1-3; abundance: -; d_gene: -; CDR3nt: TGTGCCAGCTCACCACAGGGCCAAGCAGACACCATATATTTT; CDR3aa: CASSPQGQADTIYF
v_gene: TRBV30; j_gene: TRBJ1-5; abundance: -; d_gene: -; CDR3nt: TGTGCCTGGAGTCACCAAGAGAATCAGCCCCAGCATTTT; CDR3aa: CAWSHQENQPQHF
v_gene: TRBV11-1; j_gene: TRBJ1-2; abundance: -; d_gene: TRBD1; CDR3nt: TGTGCCAGCACCTACAGGGGTGGGTCCGGCTACACCTTC; CDR3aa: CASTYRGGSGYTF
v_gene: TRBV2; j_gene: TRBJ1-4; abundance: -; d_gene: -; CDR3nt: TGTGCCAGCAGTGAAGTAGGGGATTCGGAAAAACTGTTTTTT; CDR3aa: CASSEVGDSEKLFF
v_gene: TRBV14; j_gene: TRBJ2-7; abundance: -; d_gene: -; CDR3nt: TGTGCCAGCAGCCAAGGGATCTACCCCAGGGAGCAGTACTTC; CDR3aa: CASSQGIYPREQYF
v_gene: TRBV11-2; j_gene: TRBJ2-2; abundance: -; d_gene: -; CDR3nt: TGTGCCAGCAGCTTAGGGGGGGTCACCGGGGAGCTGTTTTTT; CDR3aa: CASSLGGVTGELFF
v_gene: TRBV19; j_gene: TRBJ2-3; abundance: -; d_gene: TRBD1; CDR3nt: TGTGCCAGTAGTATGGCACAGGGGGCAGATACGCAGTATTTT; CDR3aa: CASSMAQGADTQYF
v_gene: TRBV2; j_gene: TRBJ2-2; abundance: -; d_gene: -; CDR3nt: TGTGCCAGCAGGGGGGGACCGAACACCGGGGAGCTGTTTTTT; CDR3aa: CASRGGPNTGELFF
v_gene: TRBV19; j_gene: TRBJ2-2; abundance: -; d_gene: -; CDR3nt: TGTGCGGCAGTGGGGGCCACCGGGGAGCTGTTTTTT; CDR3aa: CAAVGATGELFF
v_gene: TRBV11-2; j_gene: TRBJ2-7; abundance: -; d_gene: -; CDR3nt: TGTGCCAGCAGCCCCGTCATCTACGAGCAGTACTTC; CDR3aa: CASSPVIYEQYF
v_gene: TRBV19; j_gene: TRBJ2-5; abundance: -; d_gene: -; CDR3nt: TGTGCCAGTAGTGTGGAAGGGTACCAAGAGACCCAGTACTTC; CDR3aa: CASSVEGYQETQYF
v_gene: TRBV28; j_gene: TRBJ1-6; abundance: -; d_gene: -; CDR3nt: TGTGCCAGCAGTTTAAGCGGAGGGAAAAAAACCCTCCACTTT; CDR3aa: CASSLSGGKKTLHF
v_gene: TRBV30; j_gene: TRBJ1-4; abundance: -; d_gene: -; CDR3nt: TGTGCCTGGAGTGGTCGGTTGAATGAAAAACTGTTTTTT; CDR3aa: CAWSGRLNEKLFF
v_gene: TRBV19; j_gene: TRBJ1-6; abundance: -; d_gene: TRBD1; CDR3nt: TGTGCCAGTAGTATAACGGGACAGCCGTTTCTCCACTTT; CDR3aa: CASSITGQPFLHF
v_gene: TRBV21-1; j_gene: TRBJ2-2; abundance: -; d_gene: -; CDR3nt: TGTGCCAGCAGGAGACCGTGGGGTGGGGAGCTGTTTTTT; CDR3aa: CASRRPWGGELFF
v_gene: TRBV5-1; j_gene: TRBJ2-7; abundance: -; d_gene: -; CDR3nt: TGCGCCAGCAGCTTGGTGGGGAAAGAAGAGTACTTC; CDR3aa: CASSLVGKEEYF
v_gene: TRBV2; j_gene: TRBJ2-7; abundance: -; d_gene: TRBD1; CDR3nt: TGTGCCGGGGGGACAGGGTCTTACGAGCAGTACTTC; CDR3aa: CAGGTGSYEQYF
v_gene: TRBV7-2; j_gene: TRBJ1-2; abundance: few; d_gene: -; CDR3nt: TGTGCCAGCAGCCCGGCCGCCGGGACTTTCTATGGCTACACCTTC; CDR3aa: CASSPAAGTFYGYTF
v_gene: TRBV18; j_gene: TRBJ2-7; abundance: -; d_gene: -; CDR3nt: TGTGCCAGCTCACCAGGTGTAAAGAGCTCCTACGAGCAGTACTTC; CDR3aa: CASSPGVKSSYEQYF
v_gene: TRBV5-1; j_gene: TRBJ2-1; abundance: once; d_gene: -; CDR3nt: TGCGCCAGCAGCTACTTACGAGAGCAGTTCTTC; CDR3aa: CASSYLREQFF
v_gene: TRBV24-1; j_gene: TRBJ1-4; abundance: -; d_gene: TRBD1; CDR3nt: TGTGCCACCAGTGATCCCACAGGGGGCACTAATGAAAAACTGTTTTTT; CDR3aa: CATSDPTGGTNEKLFF
v_gene: TRBV9; j_gene: TRBJ1-4; abundance: -; d_gene: -; CDR3nt: TGTGCCAGCAGCGTAGAAGTAGGGAACCGAGAAAAACTGTTTTTT; CDR3aa: CASSVEVGNREKLFF
v_gene: TRBV6-2/TRBV6-3; j_gene: TRBJ2-7; abundance: -; d_gene: TRBD2; CDR3nt: TGTGCCAGCACCCCCTCGGGGGGATACGACGAGCAGTACTTC; CDR3aa: CASTPSGGYDEQYF
v_gene: TRBV11-2; j_gene: TRBJ2-2; abundance: -; d_gene: -; CDR3nt: TGTGCCAGCAGCACAGGGAAGGGGGTCACCGGGGAGCTGTTTTTT; CDR3aa: CASSTGKGVTGELFF
v_gene: TRBV7-9; j_gene: TRBJ1-1; abundance: -; d_gene: -; CDR3nt: TGTGCCAGCACCTCTAACGCAGGGGTGCACACTGAAGCTTTCTTT; CDR3aa: CASTSNAGVHTEAFF
v_gene: TRBV6-6; j_gene: TRBJ1-2; abundance: -; d_gene: -; CDR3nt: TGTGCCAGCAGTTACGTACCGGGCTATGGCTACACCTTC; CDR3aa: CASSYVPGYGYTF
v_gene: TRBV9; j_gene: TRBJ1-1; abundance: -; d_gene: TRBD1; CDR3nt: TGTGCCAGCAGCGGAAGGACAGGGACACGGGACACTGAAGCTTTCTTT; CDR3aa: CASSGRTGTRDTEAFF
v_gene: TRBV7-9; j_gene: TRBJ1-1; abundance: once; d_gene: -; CDR3nt: TGTGCCAGCAGTACGACGGGGAACACTGAAGCTTTCTTT; CDR3aa: CASSTTGNTEAFF
v_gene: TRBV7-3; j_gene: TRBJ1-2; abundance: -; d_gene: -; CDR3nt: TGTGCCAGCAGCTTAAATACACAGACCCCTAGCCATGGCTACACCTTC; CDR3aa: CASSLNTQTPSHGYTF
v_gene: TRBV2; j_gene: TRBJ2-7; abundance: -; d_gene: -; CDR3nt: TGTGCCAGCAGTGAACACGGGAGCACGTCGAGGTCCTACGAGCAGTACTTC; CDR3aa: CASSEHGSTSRSYEQYF
v_gene: TRBV9; j_gene: TRBJ1-2; abundance: -; d_gene: -; CDR3nt: TGTGCCAGCAGCGGTTCTCAGGGACTAACTGGCTACACCTTC; CDR3aa: CASSGSQGLTGYTF
v_gene: TRBV7-2; j_gene: TRBJ1-1; abundance: -; d_gene: -; CDR3nt: TGTGCCAGCAGCTTTCAGGAAAATACTGAAGCTTTCTTT; CDR3aa: CASSFQENTEAFF
v_gene: TRBV10-1; j_gene: TRBJ2-3; abundance: -; d_gene: TRBD1; CDR3nt: TGCGCCAGCAGCCCCGGGACAGGGGGCGGGACGCAGTATTTT; CDR3aa: CASSPGTGGGTQYF
v_gene: TRBV19; j_gene: TRBJ1-1; abundance: -; d_gene: -; CDR3nt: TGTGCCAGTTATCCGGGACGGCCGAACACTGAAGCTTTCTTT; CDR3aa: CASYPGRPNTEAFF
v_gene: TRBV29-1; j_gene: TRBJ1-2; abundance: -; d_gene: -; CDR3nt: TGCAGCGTTGGGGAGCCCGCCTACACCTTC; CDR3aa: CSVGEPAYTF
v_gene: TRBV28; j_gene: TRBJ1-5; abundance: few; d_gene: -; CDR3nt: TGTGCCAGCAGTTTAGCCAAACAGCCCCAGCATTTT; CDR3aa: CASSLAKQPQHF
v_gene: TRBV7-9; j_gene: TRBJ1-3; abundance: -; d_gene: -; CDR3nt: TGTGCCAGCAGCTTTCTCACAGGCTCTGGAAACACCATATATTTT; CDR3aa: CASSFLTGSGNTIYF
v_gene: TRBV4-2; j_gene: TRBJ1-1; abundance: once; d_gene: -; CDR3nt: TGTGCCAGCAGCCAAGGACGGGGGACTGAAGCTTTCTTT; CDR3aa: CASSQGRGTEAFF
v_gene: TRBV27; j_gene: TRBJ1-6; abundance: once; d_gene: TRBD1; CDR3nt: TGTGCCAGCAGGGACAGGAGATGGCCACCCCTCCACTTT; CDR3aa: CASRDRRWPPLHF
v_gene: TRBV19; j_gene: TRBJ1-5; abundance: -; d_gene: -; CDR3nt: TGTGCCAGTAGAACGGGACGGAATAATCAGCCCCAGCATTTT; CDR3aa: CASRTGRNNQPQHF
v_gene: TRBV5-6; j_gene: TRBJ1-1; abundance: once; d_gene: TRBD1; CDR3nt: TGTGCCACACTCAGGGGGCGTAAAAACACTGAAGCTTTCTTT; CDR3aa: CATLRGRKNTEAFF
v_gene: TRBV7-6; j_gene: TRBJ2-2; abundance: -; d_gene: TRBD1; CDR3nt: TGTGCCAGCAACACACAGGGGGCCAGCACCGGGGAGCTGTTTTTT; CDR3aa: CASNTQGASTGELFF
v_gene: TRBV18; j_gene: TRBJ1-2; abundance: -; d_gene: TRBD1; CDR3nt: TGTGCCAGCTCACCCGGACAGGCCAACTATGGCTACACCTTC; CDR3aa: CASSPGQANYGYTF